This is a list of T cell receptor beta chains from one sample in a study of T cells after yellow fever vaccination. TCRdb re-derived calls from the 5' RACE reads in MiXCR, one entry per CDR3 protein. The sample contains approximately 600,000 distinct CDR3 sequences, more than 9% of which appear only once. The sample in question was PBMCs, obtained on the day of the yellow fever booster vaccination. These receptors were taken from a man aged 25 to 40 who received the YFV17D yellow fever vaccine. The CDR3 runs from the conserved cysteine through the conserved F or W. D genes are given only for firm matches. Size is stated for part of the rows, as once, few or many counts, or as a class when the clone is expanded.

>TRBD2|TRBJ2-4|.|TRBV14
CASSQESGGKNIQYF
TGTGCCAGCAGCCAAGAGTCGGGGGGCAAAAACATTCAGTACTTC
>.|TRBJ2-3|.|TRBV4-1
CASSQGRQALSTDTQYF
TGCGCCAGCAGCCAAGGAAGACAGGCCCTCAGCACAGATACGCAGTATTTT
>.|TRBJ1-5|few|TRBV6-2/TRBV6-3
CASSYRRAASNQPQHF
TGTGCCAGCAGTTACAGGCGAGCAGCTAGCAATCAGCCCCAGCATTTT
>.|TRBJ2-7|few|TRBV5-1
CASSLVAGSDEQYF
TGCGCCAGCAGCTTGGTGGCAGGTTCGGACGAGCAGTACTTC
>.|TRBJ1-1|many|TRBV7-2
CASSLSGDTEAFF
TGTGCCAGCAGCTTATCCGGAGACACTGAAGCTTTCTTT
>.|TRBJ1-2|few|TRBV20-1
CSAREGNNYGYTF
TGCAGTGCTAGGGAAGGGAATAACTATGGCTACACCTTC
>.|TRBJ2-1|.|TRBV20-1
CSVKGYSGYEQFF
TGCAGTGTAAAGGGGTACAGCGGTTATGAGCAGTTCTTC
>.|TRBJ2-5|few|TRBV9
CASSPRAAGGGTQYF
TGTGCCAGCAGCCCCCGAGCTGCTGGAGGAGGGACCCAGTACTTC
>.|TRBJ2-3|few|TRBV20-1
CSARDPARTSTDTQYF
TGCAGTGCTAGAGATCCGGCAAGAACGAGCACAGATACGCAGTATTTT
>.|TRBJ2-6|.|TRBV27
CASSFEGSGANVLTF
TGTGCCAGCAGTTTCGAAGGTTCCGGGGCCAACGTCCTGACTTTC
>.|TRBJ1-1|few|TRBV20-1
CSARRRRGGTEAFF
TGCAGTGCTAGACGAAGGAGGGGAGGGACTGAAGCTTTCTTT
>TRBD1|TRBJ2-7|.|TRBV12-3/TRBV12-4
CASSPGQGLSYEQYF
TGTGCCAGCAGTCCGGGACAGGGTCTGTCCTACGAGCAGTACTTC
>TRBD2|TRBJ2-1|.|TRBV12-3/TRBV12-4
CASSQGLAGLNEQFF
TGTGCCAGCAGTCAGGGACTAGCGGGATTAAATGAGCAGTTCTTC
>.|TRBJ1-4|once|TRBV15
CATGPAYEKLFF
TGTGCCACCGGCCCCGCGTATGAAAAACTGTTTTTT
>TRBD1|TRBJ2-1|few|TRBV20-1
CSAGGQGAFYNEQFF
TGCAGTGCTGGGGGACAGGGGGCGTTCTACAATGAGCAGTTCTTC
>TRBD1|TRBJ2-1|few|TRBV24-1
CATSVPGQGARLFF
TGTGCCACCAGTGTCCCAGGACAGGGGGCTAGGCTGTTCTTC
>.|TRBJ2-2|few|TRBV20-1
CSARVLGELFF
TGCAGTGCTAGAGTCCTGGGGGAGCTGTTTTTT
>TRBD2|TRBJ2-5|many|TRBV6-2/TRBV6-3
CASSYRAGGPGEETQYF
TGTGCCAGCAGTTACCGGGCGGGAGGGCCGGGTGAGGAGACCCAGTACTTC
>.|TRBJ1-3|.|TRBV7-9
CASSDGGASGNTIYF
TGTGCCAGCAGCGACGGGGGCGCTTCTGGAAACACCATATATTTT
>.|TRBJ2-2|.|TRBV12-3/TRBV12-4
CASGMLLTTPRGTDNTGELFF
TGTGCCAGCGGCATGCTCCTGACGACCCCGCGCGGGACAGACAACACCGGGGAGCTGTTTTTT
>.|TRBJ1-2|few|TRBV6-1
CASRPPQGTGYYGYTF
TGTGCCAGCCGTCCCCCACAGGGAACGGGATACTATGGCTACACCTTC
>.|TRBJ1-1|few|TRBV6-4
CASRRDVNMNTEAFF
TGTGCCAGCCGAAGGGACGTTAACATGAACACTGAAGCTTTCTTT
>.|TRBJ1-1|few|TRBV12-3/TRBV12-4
CASKLETEAFF
TGTGCCAGCAAGTTGGAGACTGAAGCTTTCTTT
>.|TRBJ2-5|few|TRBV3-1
CASASGRQETQYF
TGTGCCAGCGCGAGCGGGCGCCAAGAGACCCAGTACTTC
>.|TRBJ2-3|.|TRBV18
CASSPRGTGDTQYF
TGTGCCAGCTCACCAAGAGGGACGGGAGATACGCAGTATTTT
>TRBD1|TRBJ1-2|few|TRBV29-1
CSVVDRGGYTF
TGCAGCGTTGTTGACAGGGGTGGCTACACCTTC
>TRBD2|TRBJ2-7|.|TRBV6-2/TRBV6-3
CASSYLTSGRLYEQYF
TGTGCCAGCAGTTACCTTACTAGCGGGAGGCTCTACGAGCAGTACTTC
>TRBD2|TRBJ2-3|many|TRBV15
CATSKNQGLAEGGNTQYF
TGTGCCACCAGCAAAAACCAGGGACTAGCGGAGGGGGGTAATACGCAGTATTTT
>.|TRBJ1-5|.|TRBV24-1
CATSGAGVRNQPQHF
TGTGCCACCAGTGGGGCAGGGGTTCGCAATCAGCCCCAGCATTTT
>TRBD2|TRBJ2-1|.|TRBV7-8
CASSFLGRAAAYNEQFF
TGTGCCAGCAGCTTCTTAGGGAGGGCCGCAGCCTACAATGAGCAGTTCTTC
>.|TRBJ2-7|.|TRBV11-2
CASSSARYEQYF
TGTGCCAGCAGCTCAGCGAGGTACGAGCAGTACTTC
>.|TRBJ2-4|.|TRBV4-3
CASSHGESKNIQYF
TGCGCCAGCAGCCATGGGGAGTCCAAAAACATTCAGTACTTC
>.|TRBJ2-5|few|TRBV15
CATSRDYLGTQYF
TGTGCCACCAGCAGAGATTATTTAGGGACCCAGTACTTC
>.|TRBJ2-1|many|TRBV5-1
CASSSIGLPGFNEQFF
TGCGCCAGCAGCTCTATAGGACTCCCGGGCTTCAATGAGCAGTTCTTC
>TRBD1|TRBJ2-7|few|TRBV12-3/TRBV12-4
CASSPTGVHEQYF
TGTGCCAGCAGTCCGACAGGGGTTCACGAGCAGTACTTC
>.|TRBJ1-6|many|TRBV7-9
CASSLNSYNSPLHF
TGTGCCAGCAGCTTGAACAGTTATAATTCACCCCTCCACTTT
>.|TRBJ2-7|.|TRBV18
CASSPGPDGEQYF
TGTGCCAGCTCACCAGGACCGGACGGCGAGCAGTACTTC
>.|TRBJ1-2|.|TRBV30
CAWRIMVSGYTF
TGTGCCTGGCGAATAATGGTCAGCGGCTACACCTTC
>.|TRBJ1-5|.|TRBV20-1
CSASSTADQPQHF
TGCAGTGCTAGTTCGACAGCAGATCAGCCCCAGCATTTT
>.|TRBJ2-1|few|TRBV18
CASSPQTATMGEQFF
TGTGCCAGCTCACCACAGACGGCTACTATGGGTGAGCAGTTCTTC
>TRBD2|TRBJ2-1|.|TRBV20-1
CSARPSGNNNEQFF
TGCAGTGCTAGGCCTAGCGGGAATAACAATGAGCAGTTCTTC
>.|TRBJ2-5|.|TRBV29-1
CSVRDTLTEAQYF
TGCAGCGTGCGAGACACGCTAACGGAGGCCCAGTACTTC
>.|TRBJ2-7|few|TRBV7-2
CASYGPNPYEQYF
TGTGCCAGCTACGGACCCAACCCATACGAGCAGTACTTC
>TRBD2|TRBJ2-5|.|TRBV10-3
CAISEPGLAGAVTQYF
TGTGCCATCAGTGAGCCAGGACTAGCGGGAGCGGTGACCCAGTACTTC
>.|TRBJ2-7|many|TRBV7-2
CASSLAGRGSGYEQYF
TGTGCCAGCAGCTTAGCCGGCAGGGGTTCCGGCTACGAGCAGTACTTC
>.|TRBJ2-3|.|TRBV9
CASSVFGGQRTDTQYF
TGTGCCAGCAGCGTATTCGGGGGACAGCGCACAGATACGCAGTATTTT
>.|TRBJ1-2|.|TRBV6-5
CASSYGGQGGYTF
TGTGCCAGCAGTTACGGGGGGCAAGGAGGCTACACCTTC
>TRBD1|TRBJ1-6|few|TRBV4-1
CASSQGGTGGGSPLHF
TGCGCCAGCAGCCAAGGAGGGACAGGGGGCGGCTCACCCCTCCACTTT
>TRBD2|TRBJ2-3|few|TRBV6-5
CASSYRGGDTQYF
TGTGCCAGCAGTTACAGGGGAGGGGATACGCAGTATTTT
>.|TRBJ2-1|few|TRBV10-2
CASLGGYNEQFF
TGCGCCAGTTTAGGCGGTTACAATGAGCAGTTCTTC
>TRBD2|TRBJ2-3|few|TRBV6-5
CASSYAGTSGSDTQYF
TGTGCCAGCAGTTACGCCGGGACTAGCGGGAGTGATACGCAGTATTTT
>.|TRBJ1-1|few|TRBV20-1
CSAPTGFYTEAFF
TGCAGTGCCCCCACAGGGTTCTACACTGAAGCTTTCTTT
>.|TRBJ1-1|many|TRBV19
CASSMGIAEAFF
TGTGCCAGTAGTATGGGGATCGCTGAAGCTTTCTTT